One sample yielded the 21 T cell receptor beta chains listed below, sequenced in a study of CD8 T cells in ankylosing spondylitis. Each CDR3 protein is one row after TCRdb ran MiXCR on the 5' RACE reads. Among some 250,000 distinct CDR3 sequences listed, around 11% were seen once. The specimen was blood, either unsorted or a sorted T cell fraction (not recorded which). Every receptor here comes from a male donor with ankylosing spondylitis or in good health (not recorded which).

This clonotype showed up many times. The CDR3 sequence is CAWIGLAGAETYEQYF. The CDR3 DNA follows: TGTGCCTGGATCGGTCTAGCGGGAGCCGAGACCTACGAGCAGTACTTC. The chain has TRBV30 and TRBJ2-7; 10 nucleotides agree with TRBD2. The length of the CDR3 is 16 residues. Looked up from germline, CDR1 is GTSNPN and CDR2 is SVGIG (reference sequence). With V trimmed by 4 bases and J by 2 bases, 11 bases remained unmatched.

This clonotype was picked up a small number of times. The chain couples TRBV4-1 to TRBJ2-2; a possible D gene is TRBD2 (6 bases). CDR1 and CDR2 (germline): MGHRA, YSYEKL. The CDR3 has 16 residues. V lost 6 bases to trimming and J lost 4 bases, with 18 bases between them. As DNA, the CDR3 is TGCGCCAGCAGGGACGGGCGGGGTCTTGGCACCGGGGAGCTGTTTTTT. Translated: CASRDGRGLGTGELFF.

The DNA for the CDR3 is TGTGCCAGCAGTGAAAAGCTAGCGGGAGTAAGGGGGGACGAGCAGTACTTC. This sequence encodes CASSEKLAGVRGDEQYF. This chain uses TRBV25-1 with TRBJ2-7, with 10 bases aligning to TRBD2. This CDR3 has 17 amino acids. V dropped 2 bases and J dropped 5; count of bases not matched to a gene: 12. CDR1 is MGHDK, CDR2 SYGVNS, per germline.

This clonotype was seen a handful of times. This sequence joins TRBV4-1 and TRBJ2-1; D is possibly TRBD2 (6 bases). In germline, CDR1 is MGHRA, CDR2 YSYEKL. This CDR3 region has 15 residues. Trimming pared 1 base from V and 14 bases from J, leaving 21 bases between. CDR3 nucleotides: TGCGCCAGCAGCCAAGTCGGGCTCTCTGCGGGGCGGGAGTTCTTC. Translated, it gives CASSQVGLSAGREFF.

This clonotype appeared many times. The rearrangement links TRBV24-1 to TRBJ2-3; TRBD1 agrees at 7 bases. This CDR3 spans 13 amino acids. V gave up 7 bases and J gave up 1 base; unmatched junction bases: 1. Looked up from germline, CDR1 is KGHDR and CDR2 is SFDVKD. In DNA, the CDR3 is TGTGCCACCAGAGACAGGGGCACAGATACGCAGTATTTT. It encodes CATRDRGTDTQYF.

This clonotype was recorded at least ten times. This rearrangement joins TRBV20-1 to TRBJ1-2; D call uncertain. The CDR3 has 15 residues. Trimming took off 4 bases at V and 2 bases at J, with 17 bases between the two ends. Germline V CDR1 and CDR2: DFQATT, SNEGSKA (reference sequence). CDR3 nucleotides: TGCAGTGCTATGGTCAGACCCAACGGGAACTATGGCTACACCTTC. The encoded protein is CSAMVRPNGNYGYTF.

This clonotype was observed at least ten times. V and J are TRBV5-1 and TRBJ2-7, with unresolved D. Germline V gives CDR1 SGHRS, CDR2 YFSETQ. The germline V and J ends were trimmed by 0 bases and 2 bases, with 9 bases remaining between them. The CDR3 consists of 14 residues. CDR3 region: CASSLVGPTYEQYF. CDR3 sequence (DNA): TGCGCCAGCAGCTTGGTGGGCCCAACCTACGAGCAGTACTTC.

The chain joins TRBV4-1 to TRBJ2-7; 10 nucleotides match TRBD1. The CDR3 loop spans 14 amino acids. V lost 3 bases and J lost 4; bases outside the gene matches: 3. CDR1 and CDR2 (germline): MGHRA, YSYEKL. CDR3 sequence reads: CASSQPGQGYEQYF. The CDR3 DNA sequence: TGCGCCAGCAGCCAGCCGGGACAGGGGTACGAGCAGTACTTC.

This clonotype was picked up a small number of times. Compared with germline, one end of the junction differs, possibly owing to a read error. The rearrangement uses TRBV29-1 and TRBJ2-4; TRBD2 matches 9 bases. This CDR3 spans 12 amino acids. The germline gives CDR1 SQVTM, CDR2 ANQGSEA. CDR3 protein: CSVEVVAGVVDF. In DNA form, the CDR3 reads TGCAGCGTTGAAGTGGTAGCGGGAGTTGTGGACTTC.

This clonotype has just a few counts. V gene TRBV6-5 combines with J gene TRBJ2-2; tentative D call: TRBD1 (5 bases). The CDR3 extends over 13 amino acids. Germline loops: CDR1 MNHEY, CDR2 SVGAGI. V lost 4 bases and J 6 bases, leaving 9 bases between the germline ends. CDR3 amino acids: CASSSRGAGELFF. For the CDR3, the DNA is TGTGCCAGCAGTTCAAGGGGTGCCGGGGAGCTGTTTTTT.

In this sample, this clonotype turned up many times. The chain uses TRBV12-3 or TRBV12-4 and TRBJ2-1; perhaps TRBD2 as D (7 bases). With 1 base removed from V and 2 bases from J, the gap between germline ends came to 9 bases. CDR3 length: 15 residues. The DNA for the CDR3 is TGTGCCAGCAGTTTAGGGGGGGGGCCCTACAATGAGCAGTTCTTC. Protein sequence: CASSLGGGPYNEQFF.

This clonotype was seen many times. This chain joins TRBV5-1 and TRBJ2-3, with 9 bases that match TRBD1. This CDR3 contains 15 residues. Germline-derived CDR1 and CDR2 are SGHRS and YFSETQ. Germline trimming cut 0 bases from V and 7 bases from J; bases unmatched to any gene: 6. CDR3 region: CASSLDGTGWNTQYF. Here the CDR3 DNA reads TGCGCCAGCAGCTTGGATGGGACAGGGTGGAATACGCAGTATTTT.

This clonotype was seen only a few times. The V gene is TRBV7-9, the J gene TRBJ2-7; possibly TRBD2 for D (7 bases). V lost 8 bases and J lost 1, with 18 bases in between. There are 15 residues in the CDR3. CDR1 is SEHNR, CDR2 FQNEAQ, per germline (reference sequence). DNA of the CDR3: TGTGCCAGCGGCCGAGGGGGGGTTCAATCCTACGAGCAGTACTTC. Protein product: CASGRGGVQSYEQYF.

In this sample, this clonotype turned up many times. This chain uses TRBV12-3 or TRBV12-4 with TRBJ1-3; D is ambiguous. This CDR3 has 13 amino acids. V shed 5 bases and J shed 8 bases, with 13 bases lying between them. The CDR3 DNA sequence: TGTGCCAGCAGTGCCATGGTCCTCGACACCATATATTTT. This translates into CASSAMVLDTIYF.

This chain links TRBV19 with TRBJ1-4; TRBD1 might be the D (5 bases). CDR1 and CDR2 from the germline V gene are LNHDA and SQIVND (reference sequence). V was clipped by 3 bases and J by 7 bases, with 6 bases between them. The CDR3 is 12 residues long. CDR3 DNA sequence: TGTGCCAGTAGTATTAGGGGTGAAAAACTGTTTTTT. Protein product: CASSIRGEKLFF.

This clonotype was picked up many times. The chain couples TRBV5-1 to TRBJ2-3; 7 bases line up with TRBD1. The germline V gene encodes CDR1 SGHRS and CDR2 YFSETQ. This CDR3 contains 14 residues. Germline trimming cut 5 bases from V and 4 bases from J; bases unmatched to any gene: 7. The CDR3 spells CASRKQGSADTQYF. CDR3 bases: TGCGCCAGCAGGAAACAGGGGTCCGCAGATACGCAGTATTTT.

The table lists this clonotype with many counts. CDR3 sequence reads: CASKTVGNEQFF. Written as DNA, the CDR3 is TGTGCCAGTAAGACGGTAGGGAATGAGCAGTTCTTC. The rearrangement joins TRBV6-5 to TRBJ2-1, with D hard to call. CDR1 and CDR2 (germline): MNHEY, SVGAGI. V dropped 9 bases and J dropped 7 bases, with 13 bases sitting between them. This CDR3 spans 12 amino acids.

J is TRBJ2-1 and V is TRBV28; a weak D match, TRBD1 (6 bases). Germline-derived CDR1 and CDR2 are MDHEN and SYDVKM. CDR3 length equals 20 residues. Between the trimmed V and J ends, which lost 2 bases and 2 bases, there was a span of 25 bases. In DNA form, the CDR3 reads TGTGCCAGCAGTTTAGAGGCCGGGACAACCTGGAGACAAGCCTACAATGAGCAGTTCTTC. This codes for CASSLEAGTTWRQAYNEQFF.

V usage is TRBV7-9 and J usage is TRBJ2-3, with D possibly TRBD2 on 6 matching bases. The V gene lost 5 bases and the J gene lost 6 bases, with 12 bases spanning the gap. The CDR3 extends over 13 amino acids. Germline V gene sequence: CDR1 SEHNR, CDR2 FQNEAQ (reference sequence). CDR3 residues: CASSRREADTQYF. The DNA of the CDR3 is TGTGCCAGCAGCCGCAGGGAGGCCGATACGCAGTATTTT.

This clonotype was counted many times. The V and J genes are TRBV12-3 or TRBV12-4 and TRBJ2-1; 7 nucleotides align to TRBD2. This CDR3 comprises 17 residues. V gave up 2 bases and J gave up 3 bases; unmatched junction bases: 10. The CDR3 is CASSLPGLAVYYNEQFF. CDR3 nucleotide sequence: TGTGCCAGCAGTTTACCCGGCCTAGCGGTCTACTACAATGAGCAGTTCTTC.

There are many counts of this clonotype. The chain carries TRBV5-1 and TRBJ1-2; D gene uncertain. From germline, CDR1 is SGHRS and CDR2 YFSETQ. Trimming cost V 0 bases and J 0 bases, with 6 bases left between them. The CDR3 is made up of 14 amino acids. The CDR3 is CASSLALANYGYTF. The DNA for the CDR3 is TGCGCCAGCAGCTTGGCTTTAGCTAACTATGGCTACACCTTC.